The subject of this entry is one TCR beta chain. Looked up from germline, CDR1 is SGHTA and CDR2 is FQGNSA. V was pared by 2 bases and J by 4 bases, with 6 bases between. The CDR3 totals 14 residues. The data stem from a study of T cell repertoires in cytomegalovirus infection. As for the study in general: It was the public TCR beta signatures that indicated both CMV infection and matching HLA type.

TCRdb processed the reads anew with MiXCR; each CDR3 protein has one entry. The sample has more than 250,000 distinct CDR3 sequences, roughly an eighth seen once; the top ten hold around 8.7%. This chain links TRBV7-2 with TRBJ1-6, with D uncertain. The specimen sequenced was PBMCs. The receptor was isolated from a human donor in good health (CMV status not recorded). Some clones in this sample may be carry-over from other donors' samples. CDR3: CASSLQPYNSPLHF. The CDR3 DNA sequence: TGTGCCAGCAGCTTACAGCCTTATAATTCACCCCTCCACTTT.